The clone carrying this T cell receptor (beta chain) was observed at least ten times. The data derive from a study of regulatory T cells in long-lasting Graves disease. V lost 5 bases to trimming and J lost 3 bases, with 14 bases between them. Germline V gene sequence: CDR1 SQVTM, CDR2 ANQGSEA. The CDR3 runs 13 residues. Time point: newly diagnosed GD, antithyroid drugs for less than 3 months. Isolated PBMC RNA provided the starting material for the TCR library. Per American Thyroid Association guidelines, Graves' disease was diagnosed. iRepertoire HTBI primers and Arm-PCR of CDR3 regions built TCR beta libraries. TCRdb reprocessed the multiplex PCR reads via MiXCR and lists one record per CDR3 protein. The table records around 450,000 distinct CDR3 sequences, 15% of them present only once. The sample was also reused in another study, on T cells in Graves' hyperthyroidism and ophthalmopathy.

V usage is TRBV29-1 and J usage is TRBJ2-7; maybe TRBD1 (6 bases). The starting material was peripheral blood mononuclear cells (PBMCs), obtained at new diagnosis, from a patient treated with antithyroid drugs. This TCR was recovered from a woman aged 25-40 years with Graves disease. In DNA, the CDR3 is TGCAGCGTTTATAGCAGGGGCGGCTACGAGCAGTACTTC. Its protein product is CSVYSRGGYEQYF.